These T cell receptor beta chains were read from a single sample in a study of PD-L1 blockade in urothelial cancer. Clones were sequenced by immunoSEQ multiplex PCR, and TCRdb holds only the in-frame ones, with some missing. The table records 70,000 to 85,000 clones, under 90% of them present only once. The source material was PBMCs, sampled around atezolizumab (anti-PD-L1) treatment. The receptors here all came from an older man with urothelial cancer. Each CDR3 is given without its conserved first and last residue. Fields, in order: J gene, D gene, V gene, CDR3 protein. D genes are given only for firm matches.

J: TRBJ2-1
D: TRBD2
V: TRBV10-1
CDR3: ALILRERGMWDEQF

J: TRBJ1-3
D: .
V: TRBV7-9
CDR3: ASSYTDGGRNTIY

J: TRBJ1-1
D: TRBD1
V: TRBV29-1
CDR3: SVEGQTNTEAF

J: TRBJ1-4
D: TRBD1
V: TRBV5-1
CDR3: ASSSIQGATNEKLF

J: TRBJ2-3
D: TRBD2
V: TRBV30
CDR3: ASTGLAGGGDTQY

J: TRBJ2-2
D: .
V: TRBV7-8
CDR3: ASTDTLDGELF

J: TRBJ1-5
D: .
V: TRBV28
CDR3: ASSFLQSYSNQPQH

J: TRBJ2-5
D: .
V: TRBV5-5
CDR3: ASSSYQETQY

J: TRBJ1-4
D: TRBD1
V: TRBV5-6
CDR3: ASSFLGLGDRDGEKLF

J: TRBJ2-7
D: TRBD1
V: TRBV27
CDR3: ASRQNRGSYEQY

J: TRBJ1-1
D: TRBD1
V: TRBV7-6
CDR3: ASSSRTGGVGTEAF

J: TRBJ2-5
D: .
V: TRBV18
CDR3: ASSPIPPGTQETQY

J: TRBJ2-5
D: TRBD2
V: TRBV5-8
CDR3: ASSSVAGTRTETQY

J: TRBJ2-7
D: TRBD1
V: TRBV28
CDR3: ASRTGGHQGPLEQY

J: TRBJ1-5
D: .
V: TRBV28
CDR3: ASSTGVGNGNQPQH

J: TRBJ2-3
D: .
V: TRBV28
CDR3: ASSKRQGGTDTQY

J: TRBJ2-1
D: TRBD1
V: TRBV11-1
CDR3: ASTPGGSYNEQF

J: TRBJ1-5
D: .
V: TRBV19
CDR3: ASSTGNHQPQH

J: TRBJ1-3
D: .
V: TRBV6-1
CDR3: ASSEPQGSSSGNTIY

J: TRBJ2-1
D: TRBD2
V: TRBV19
CDR3: ASSIQRGFYNEQF

J: TRBJ2-1
D: TRBD2
V: TRBV27
CDR3: ASSLLTAGGAYNEQF

J: TRBJ2-1
D: TRBD2
V: TRBV9
CDR3: ASSATRRAGGYNEQF

J: TRBJ2-5
D: .
V: TRBV18
CDR3: ASSPVPGETQY

J: TRBJ2-1
D: TRBD1
V: TRBV28
CDR3: ASSGGQSYNEQF

J: TRBJ2-7
D: .
V: TRBV19
CDR3: ASSINGGPEQY

J: TRBJ2-5
D: TRBD2
V: TRBV9
CDR3: ASSALAGGSETQY

J: TRBJ1-1
D: TRBD1
V: TRBV15
CDR3: ATSNRGLNTEAF

J: TRBJ1-2
D: TRBD1
V: TRBV30
CDR3: ASSTGGYGYT

J: TRBJ2-7
D: TRBD1
V: TRBV7-9
CDR3: ASSFTGGSYEQY

J: TRBJ2-7
D: .
V: TRBV4-2
CDR3: ASSQGQASSYEQY

J: TRBJ1-5
D: .
V: TRBV9
CDR3: ASGDSRGGSNQPQH

J: TRBJ2-2
D: TRBD2
V: TRBV2
CDR3: ASSVLALTNTGELF

J: TRBJ2-5
D: TRBD1
V: TRBV28
CDR3: ASTTGQETQY

J: TRBJ2-3
D: TRBD2
V: TRBV11-1
CDR3: ASSFRDYQY

J: TRBJ2-3
D: .
V: TRBV14
CDR3: ASSQANGLGTDTQY

J: TRBJ1-4
D: .
V: TRBV5-5
CDR3: ASSPQQGRREKLF

J: TRBJ1-1
D: .
V: TRBV27
CDR3: ASSLGGAF

J: TRBJ2-7
D: TRBD2
V: TRBV5-4
CDR3: ASSPGTRGMTREQY

J: TRBJ2-5
D: .
V: TRBV19
CDR3: ASSIEGRSSQETQY